The clone carrying this T cell receptor (beta chain) was counted between two and nine times. What it recognizes is unknown. This sample was included in a study of T cell clonotyping in hematopoietic cell transplantation. The germline V gene has CDR1 SGHVS and CDR2 FNYEAQ. J gave up 2 bases and V 7 bases, and 4 bases lay outside the gene matches. The CDR3 length is 15 residues. Produced via immunoSEQ multiplex PCR; TCRdb's table is partial and in-frame only. The table lists 50,000 or so clones, roughly 85% of them singletons, with about 5.4% in the top ten. Findings and limits, study-wide: Cells were unsorted, so CD4 and CD8 contributions were not separated.

Time point of the sample: recipient sample about 28 days before transplant, after cytoreduction. Sequencing was performed on peripheral blood mononuclear cells, taken before stem cell transplant. The chain joins TRBV7-6 to TRBJ2-5; TRBD2 aligns across 13 bases. The receptor was derived from a man aged 60 to 69 with myelodysplastic syndrome. Some clones in this sample may be carry-over from other donors' samples. CDR3 DNA sequence: TGTGCCAGCACCCGGACTAGCGGGGGACAAGAGACCCAGTACTTC. Translation: CASTRTSGGQETQYF.